This entry lists 24 T cell receptor beta chains sequenced from one sample in a study of T cells in localized non-small cell lung cancer. Clones were read by immunoSEQ multiplex PCR, and TCRdb kept only the in-frame ones, dropping some. The table shows about 82,000 clones, with around three quarters occurring only once. The specimen was PBMCs, collected before any cancer treatment. Receptors originate from a man aged 35 to 70 with stage II squamous cell lung carcinoma.

The genes are TRBV27 and TRBJ1-4; no clear D. Germline assignment: CDR1 MNHEY and CDR2 SMNVEV (reference sequence). The CDR3 consists of 13 residues. Trimming took off 5 bases at V and 6 bases at J, with 10 bases between the two ends. The CDR3 nucleotides are TGTGCCAGCAGTGGGCTGGAAGATGAAAAACTGTTTTTT. Translating gives CASSGLEDEKLFF.

This chain connects TRBV11-2 to TRBJ1-5, with D hard to call. V shed 7 bases and J shed 0 bases, with 13 bases lying between them. Germline values: CDR1 SGHAT, CDR2 FQNNGV. The CDR3 length is 15 residues. For the CDR3, the DNA is TGTGCCAGCACCGAACCGCCTTATAGCAATCAGCCCCAGCATTTT. Translating gives CASTEPPYSNQPQHF.

The V and J genes are TRBV19 and TRBJ2-3; D possibly corresponds to TRBD2 (5 bases). Germline-derived CDR1 and CDR2 are LNHDA and SQIVND (reference sequence). Trimming took off 1 base at V and 3 bases at J, with 14 bases between the two ends. CDR3 length: 16 residues. Here the CDR3 DNA reads TGTGCCAGTAGTATAGGGTCCAGCGGCGCTACAGATACGCAGTATTTT. Translated, it gives CASSIGSSGATDTQYF.

In nucleotides, the CDR3 is TGTGCCAGTAGTGGCGGACTAGCGGGGGGGAGATCTAGCACAGATACGCAGTATTTT. Protein: CASSGGLAGGRSSTDTQYF. The chain is built from TRBV19 and TRBJ2-3; TRBD2 aligns across 15 bases. Germline CDR1 is LNHDA and CDR2 is SQIVND (reference sequence). The CDR3 contains 19 residues. Germline trimming cut 5 bases from V and 0 bases from J; bases unmatched to any gene: 9.

The rearrangement links TRBV2 to TRBJ2-2; 7 positions agree with TRBD2. Germline V gives CDR1 SNHLY, CDR2 FYNNEI. The CDR3 has 15 amino acids. V lost 4 bases to trimming and J lost 4 bases; unmatched junction nucleotides: 6. The CDR3 coding sequence is TGTGCCAGCAGTGCTCAGGGAGGGTTCACCGGGGAGCTGTTTTTT. Residues: CASSAQGGFTGELFF. Looking up the rest from reference TRBV2 and TRBJ2-2 gives the full variable domain: EPEVTQTPSHQVTQMGQEVILRCVPISNHLYFYWYRQILGQKVEFLVSFYNNEISEKSEIFDDQFSVERPDGSNFTLKIRSTKLEDSAMYFCASSAQGGFTGELFFGEGSRLTVL.

The gene calls are TRBV18 and TRBJ2-3; D gene uncertain. The ends were cut back, 4 bases at V and 5 bases at J, with 4 bases in the middle. The CDR3 sequence is 11 residues long. Germline CDR1 and CDR2: KGHSH and LQKENI. CDR3 sequence: CASSRIDTQYF. The CDR3, as DNA: TGTGCCAGCTCACGGATAGATACGCAGTATTTT.

The gene calls are TRBV19 and TRBJ2-7; 11 bases line up with TRBD1. V dropped 5 bases and J dropped 3; count of bases not matched to a gene: 9. CDR1 is LNHDA and CDR2 is SQIVND in the germline V gene (reference sequence). The CDR3 totals 16 residues. The CDR3 here is CASSPYAGTGGYEQYF. The CDR3, as DNA: TGTGCCAGTAGTCCCTACGCCGGGACAGGGGGCTACGAGCAGTACTTC.

The chain employs TRBV21-1 and TRBJ2-7. TRBV21-1 has pseudogene status. The CDR3 runs to 16 residues. This chain's CDR3 is CASSKPIEGGWNEQYF. The CDR3 coding sequence is TGTGCCAGCAGCAAACCCATAGAAGGGGGGTGGAACGAGCAGTACTTC.

The chain is built from TRBV7-8 and TRBJ2-3; possible D gene TRBD2, 5 bases. Germline V gene sequence: CDR1 SGHVS, CDR2 FQNEAQ. The CDR3 extends over 13 amino acids. Trimming cost V 5 bases and J 2 bases, with 8 bases left between them. CDR3 sequence: CASSVRDTDTQYF. CDR3 DNA: TGTGCCAGCAGCGTCCGGGACACAGATACGCAGTATTTT.

The chain carries TRBV5-1 and TRBJ1-2; 7 positions agree with TRBD1. The CDR3 sequence is 15 residues long. The V gene end was trimmed by 4 bases and the J gene end by 2 bases; junction bases not matched to a gene: 8. Germline V gene data show CDR1 as SGHRS and CDR2 as YFSETQ. CDR3 residues: CASSLTRTGNYGYTF. Written as DNA, the CDR3 is TGCGCCAGCAGCCTAACTAGGACAGGCAACTATGGCTACACCTTC.

The rearrangement uses TRBV6-1 and TRBJ1-6; D remains unclear. Germline CDR1 and CDR2: MNHNS and SASEGT. The CDR3 has 12 amino acids. Trimming pared 11 bases from V and 6 bases from J, leaving 11 bases between. In nucleotides, the CDR3 is TGTGCCGCGCGCGGTACTAATTCACCCCTCCACTTT. Its translation is CAARGTNSPLHF.

The chain recombines TRBV18 with TRBJ2-7; D unresolved. The CDR3 loop spans 11 amino acids. Trimming cost V 2 bases and J 4 bases, with 3 bases left between them. CDR1 KGHSH and CDR2 LQKENI come from the germline V gene. The CDR3 bases are TGTGCCAGCTCACCAGCTTACGAGCAGTACTTC. Translation: CASSPAYEQYF.

This clone came up a few times. The chain couples TRBV7-2 to TRBJ1-4; D perhaps matches TRBD1 (5 bases). Germline V lookup: CDR1 SGHTA, CDR2 FQGNSA. The CDR3 has 13 amino acids. The CDR3 DNA is TGTGGCGTAGGGGTCGGGAAAGGAAAGAGACTGTTTTTT. This sequence encodes CGVGVGKGKRLFF.

The chain recombines TRBV28 with TRBJ2-5; D call uncertain. Trimming took off 2 bases at V and 7 bases at J, with 8 bases between the two ends. The CDR3 extends over 12 amino acids. Germline CDR1 MDHEN, CDR2 SYDVKM. The CDR3 nucleotides read TGTGCCAGCAGTTTAATTTCAGGGACCCAGTACTTC. Its protein product is CASSLISGTQYF.

The V call is TRBV9, the J call TRBJ2-3; 10 bases fit TRBD2. CDR3 length: 14 amino acids. The germline CDR1 and CDR2 sequences are SGDLS and YYNGEE. V shed 2 bases and J 4 bases; nucleotides not matched to a gene: 1. The CDR3 nucleotides are TGTGCCAGCAGCGTTAGCGGGAGGCCAGATACGCAGTATTTT. Its translation is CASSVSGRPDTQYF.

J is TRBJ1-1 and V is TRBV9; 9 positions match TRBD1. This CDR3 is built from 13 residues. Per germline, CDR1 SGDLS and CDR2 YYNGEE. Trimming cost V 5 bases and J 2 bases; bases outside gene matches: 1. The CDR3 nucleotides read TGTGCCAGCAGGGGACAGGGAAACACTGAAGCTTTCTTT. It is translated as CASRGQGNTEAFF.

This chain's CDR3 is CASSWGTGSGANVLTF. The DNA for the CDR3 is TGCGCCAGCAGCTGGGGAACGGGCTCTGGGGCCAACGTCCTGACTTTC. V usage is TRBV5-1 and J usage is TRBJ2-6; no clear D. This CDR3 comprises 16 residues. Germline assignment: CDR1 SGHRS and CDR2 YFSETQ. The ends were cut back, 3 bases at V and 0 bases at J, with 10 bases in the middle.

This sequence joins TRBV11-2 and TRBJ2-7; TRBD1 aligns across 7 bases. The CDR3 runs 15 residues. CDR1 and CDR2 from the germline V gene are SGHAT and FQNNGV. V shed 5 bases and J 0 bases; nucleotides not matched to a gene: 7. The CDR3 region is CASSLTGISSYEQYF. CDR3 DNA: TGTGCCAGCAGCCTGACAGGGATTAGCTCCTACGAGCAGTACTTC.

This clone was detected only a few times. This sequence joins TRBV27 and TRBJ1-1; 11 nucleotides align to TRBD1. The CDR3 sequence is 12 residues long. Trimming cost V 5 bases and J 11 bases; bases outside gene matches: 4. Germline V gene lookup returns CDR1 MNHEY and CDR2 SMNVEV (reference sequence). CDR3 loop: CASSRTGGWAFF. CDR3 bases: TGTGCCAGCAGTCGGACAGGGGGCTGGGCTTTCTTT.

This clone occurred once. The gene calls are TRBV5-1 and TRBJ1-1; D is uncertain. The CDR3 loop spans 14 amino acids. Deletions cut 0 bases from V and 7 bases from J, with 13 bases between. CDR1 and CDR2 from the germline V gene are SGHRS and YFSETQ. This CDR3 is CASSLGHGQIEAFF. CDR3 DNA sequence: TGCGCCAGCAGCTTGGGCCACGGGCAGATTGAAGCTTTCTTT. Full variable domain (rest looked up from reference TRBV5-1 and TRBJ1-1): KAGVTQTPRYLIKTRGQQVTLSCSPISGHRSVSWYQQTPGQGLQFLFEYFSETQRNKGNFPGRFSGRQFSNSRSEMNVSTLELGDSALYLCASSLGHGQIEAFFGQGTRLTVV.

The V call is TRBV6-1, the J call TRBJ2-5; no firm D call. There are 13 residues in the CDR3. Germline CDR1 reads MNHNS; CDR2 reads SASEGT. Trimming took 3 bases from V and 2 from J, leaving 7 bases between them. The CDR3 region is CASSDGGQETQYF. DNA of the CDR3: TGTGCCAGCAGTGATGGCGGACAAGAGACCCAGTACTTC.

The rearrangement links TRBV5-6 to TRBJ2-1; the D is unclear. V was shortened by 0 bases and J by 8 bases, with 9 bases between the two germline ends. The CDR3 spans 13 residues. The germline CDR1 and CDR2 sequences are SGHDT and YYEEEE. The CDR3 bases are TGTGCCAGCAGCTTGGCCTCAGACGATGAGCAGTTCTTC. Translation: CASSLASDDEQFF.

Points on this clone: This same CDR3 is encoded by further DNA sequences in the sample. This chain uses TRBV5-1 with TRBJ2-1, with 8 bases identical to TRBD1. The junction had 3 bases not matched to a gene; V was cut back by 0 bases and J by 4 bases. In germline, CDR1 is SGHRS, CDR2 YFSETQ. The CDR3 runs to 15 residues. The CDR3 nucleotides read TGCGCCAGCAGCTTGGTGGGACAGGCTTACAATGAGCAGTTCTTC. It translates to CASSLVGQAYNEQFF. The entire variable domain, with the rest obtained from reference TRBV5-1 and TRBJ2-1, is as follows: KAGVTQTPRYLIKTRGQQVTLSCSPISGHRSVSWYQQTPGQGLQFLFEYFSETQRNKGNFPGRFSGRQFSNSRSEMNVSTLELGDSALYLCASSLVGQAYNEQFFGPGTRLTVL.

The V call is TRBV7-3, the J call TRBJ2-3; D remains ambiguous. V was cut by 3 bases and J by 2 bases, with 9 bases left in between. The germline V gene has CDR1 SGHTA and CDR2 FQGTGA. CDR3 length equals 14 residues. DNA of the CDR3: TGTGCCAGCAGCTTGACTGCGATCACAGATACGCAGTATTTT. As protein: CASSLTAITDTQYF.